Presented here are 28 T cell receptor beta chains from one specimen sequenced in a study of beta chain features in type 1 diabetes. What was sequenced were expressed TCRB transcripts, since all of the isolated RNA had been reverse transcribed. The table came from immunoSEQ multiplex PCR; TCRdb's copy has only in-frame clones and leaves some out. The table lists roughly 370,000 clones, 14% of them singletons, with approximately 0.038% in the top ten. The sample was naive CD4+ T cells from blood. Every receptor here comes from a man in his thirties or forties in good health.

CDR3 sequence (DNA): TGTGCCAGCAGCCCGGGACTTCGTCCCTACGAGCAGTACTTC. It specifies CASSPGLRPYEQYF. The chain uses TRBV9 and TRBJ2-7; maybe TRBD2 (6 bases). Trimming removed 4 bases at V and 2 bases at J, with 13 bases between. Germline CDR1 reads SGDLS; CDR2 reads YYNGEE. The CDR3 covers 14 residues. The full variable domain, rest sourced from reference TRBV9 and TRBJ2-7, is DSGVTQTPKHLITATGQRVTLRCSPRSGDLSVYWYQQSLDQGLQFLIQYYNGEERAKGNILERFSAQQFPDLHSELNLSSLELGDSALYFCASSPGLRPYEQYFGPGTRLTVT.

This clone has only a few counts. J is TRBJ2-7 and V is TRBV28; 8 bases agree with TRBD2. Looked up from germline, CDR1 is MDHEN and CDR2 is SYDVKM. V shed 5 bases and J 2 bases; nucleotides not matched to a gene: 5. The CDR3 contains 14 residues. DNA of the CDR3: TGTGCCAGCAGTGCTAGCGGGTCCACCTACGAGCAGTACGTC. It codes for CASSASGSTYEQYV.

This clone was counted a few times. The V call is TRBV11-2, the J call TRBJ2-1, with D possibly being TRBD2 (6 bases). With 5 bases removed from V and 15 bases from J, the gap between germline ends came to 14 bases. There are 11 residues in the CDR3. Per germline, CDR1 SGHAT and CDR2 FQNNGV. The DNA for the CDR3 is TGTGCCAGCAGCCTGAAGACTAGTCCGTTCTTC. This codes for CASSLKTSPFF. Full variable domain (remainder filled in from reference TRBV11-2 and TRBJ2-1): EAGVAQSPRYKIIEKRQSVAFWCNPISGHATLYWYQQILGQGPKLLIQFQNNGVVDDSQLPKDRFSAERLKGVDSTLKIQPAKLEDSAVYLCASSLKTSPFFGPGTRLTVL.

This clone was observed once. This chain uses TRBV9 with TRBJ2-1; TRBD2 is a possible D gene (6 bases). V lost 3 bases, J lost 1 base, and 20 bases lay in between. CDR1 is SGDLS, CDR2 YYNGEE, per germline. The CDR3 consists of 18 residues. The CDR3 nucleotides read TGTGCCAGCAGCGCCCTCGGCCAGCTAGCGCCTTCCTACAATGAGCAGTTCTTC. Translated: CASSALGQLAPSYNEQFF.

The chain recombines TRBV10-3 with TRBJ2-5; TRBD2 might be the D (5 bases). Trimming stripped 2 bases from V and 4 bases from J, with 11 bases between. The CDR3 totals 14 residues. Germline V gene sequence: CDR1 ENHRY, CDR2 SYGVKD. The CDR3 sequence is CAISERVARETQYF. CDR3 sequence (DNA): TGTGCCATCAGTGAGAGAGTAGCGAGAGAGACCCAGTACTTC.

The chain joins TRBV4-1 to TRBJ2-3; D might be TRBD1 (5 bases). V lost 6 bases and J 1 base, leaving 8 bases between the germline ends. The CDR3 runs 13 residues. Germline V lookup: CDR1 MGHRA, CDR2 YSYEKL. The CDR3 region is CASRETGTDTQYF. In DNA form, the CDR3 reads TGCGCCAGCAGGGAGACAGGCACAGATACGCAGTATTTT.

This clone was detected a few times. The chain is built from TRBV2 and TRBJ2-3; possibly TRBD1 for D (6 bases). V shed 4 bases and J shed 2 bases, with 13 bases lying between them. The CDR3 covers 15 residues. Germline V gene data show CDR1 as SNHLY and CDR2 as FYNNEI. The CDR3 region is CASSGDKENTDTQYF. The CDR3 coding sequence is TGTGCCAGCAGTGGGGACAAGGAGAACACAGATACGCAGTATTTT.

A few counts support this clone. The chain uses TRBV10-1 and TRBJ1-1; tentative D call: TRBD1 (5 bases). Germline V CDR1 and CDR2: WNHNN, SYGVQD (reference sequence). The length of the CDR3 is 13 residues. With 6 bases removed from V and 1 base from J, the gap between germline ends came to 9 bases. CDR3 sequence (DNA): TGCGCCAGCAGCAGCACAGGGAACACTGAAGCTTTCTTT. Amino acids: CASSSTGNTEAFF.

This clone appeared once. The gene calls are TRBV7-6 and TRBJ2-3; 9 nucleotides align to TRBD2. Trimming took 1 base from V and 3 from J; bases not matched to a gene: 5. The CDR3 consists of 16 residues. The germline CDR1 and CDR2 sequences are SGHVS and FNYEAQ. CDR3 coding DNA: TGTGCCAGCAGCTTAGTAACTACTAGCGGGACAGATACGCAGTATTTT. This sequence encodes CASSLVTTSGTDTQYF. Drawing the rest from reference TRBV7-6 and TRBJ2-3, the complete variable domain is GAGVSQSPRYKVTKRGQDVALRCDPISGHVSLYWYRQALGQGPEFLTYFNYEAQQDKSGLPNDRFSAERPEGSISTLTIQRTEQRDSAMYRCASSLVTTSGTDTQYFGPGTRLTVL.

This clone was seen a few times. The gene calls are TRBV27 and TRBJ2-1; D is unresolved. In germline, CDR1 is MNHEY, CDR2 SMNVEV (reference sequence). V lost 2 bases and J lost 8, with 16 bases in between. There are 15 residues in the CDR3. The CDR3 nucleotides read TGTGCCAGCAGTTTAAGCGCAGTGTCTCAGCATGAGCAGTTCTTC. It translates to CASSLSAVSQHEQFF.

This clone was counted a few times. This rearrangement joins TRBV7-6 to TRBJ2-7; no reliable D call. The CDR3 loop spans 13 amino acids. The V gene's germline CDR1 is SGHVS and CDR2 FNYEAQ. Trimming took off 1 base at V and 0 bases at J, with 4 bases between the two ends. For the CDR3, the DNA is TGTGCCAGCAGCTTAGGGGTCTCCTACGAGCAGTACGTC. Its protein is CASSLGVSYEQYV.

This clone was observed a few times. The chain couples TRBV4-3 to TRBJ1-3; TRBD1 is a possible D gene (5 bases). In germline, CDR1 is LGHNA, CDR2 YSLEER. Trimming pared 4 bases from V and 1 base from J, leaving 14 bases between. This CDR3 has 16 amino acids. CDR3 region: CASSLLTGVSGNTIYF. CDR3 nucleotide sequence: TGCGCCAGCAGCCTCCTCACGGGGGTTTCTGGAAACACCATATATTTT.

This chain uses TRBV5-4 with TRBJ2-7; tentative D call: TRBD1 (5 bases). The CDR3 has 11 amino acids. V shed 3 bases and J shed 5 bases, with 6 bases lying between them. Per germline, CDR1 SGHNT and CDR2 YYREEE (reference sequence). The CDR3 bases are TGTGCCAGCAGCTGGGGCGACGAGCAGTACTTC. Translated, it gives CASSWGDEQYF. The full variable domain, its missing parts supplied by reference TRBV5-4 and TRBJ2-7, is ETGVTQSPTHLIKTRGQQVTLRCSSQSGHNTVSWYQQALGQGPQFIFQYYREEENGRGNFPPRFSGLQFPNYSSELNVNALELDDSALYLCASSWGDEQYFGPGTRLTVT.

A few counts support this clone. The chain couples TRBV27 to TRBJ2-4, with TRBD1 matching over 8 bases. CDR1 is MNHEY, CDR2 SMNVEV, per germline (reference sequence). Trimming cost V 7 bases and J 9 bases; bases outside gene matches: 20. CDR3 size: 17 residues. CDR3 region: CASTPAGTGRTNIIQYF. Written as DNA, the CDR3 is TGTGCCAGCACCCCAGCCGGGACAGGACGTACCAATATCATTCAGTACTTC.

In its sample, this clone was seen a few times. The chain employs TRBV5-6 and TRBJ2-3; 9 positions match TRBD2. The CDR3 runs to 15 residues. J gave up 3 bases and V 0 bases, and 2 bases lay outside the gene matches. The germline CDR1 and CDR2 sequences are SGHDT and YYEEEE. CDR3: CASSLGLAVTDTQYF. The CDR3 coding sequence is TGTGCCAGCAGCTTGGGACTAGCGGTTACAGATACGCAGTATTTT.

This chain uses TRBV7-2 with TRBJ2-3; D assignment may be TRBD1 or TRBD2 (5 bases each). The CDR3 covers 13 residues. V gave up 4 bases and J gave up 6 bases, with 11 bases separating them. From germline, CDR1 is SGHTA and CDR2 FQGNSA. The chain's CDR3 is CASSSGPPDTQYF. The CDR3 DNA reads as TGTGCCAGCAGCTCGGGGCCCCCGGATACGCAGTATTTT.

V and J are TRBV10-3 and TRBJ2-2; 8 positions match TRBD2. The CDR3 is 14 residues long. Germline loops: CDR1 ENHRY, CDR2 SYGVKD. The V segment lost 4 bases and the J segment 7 bases; nucleotides outside the gene matches: 5. This CDR3 is CAISVVAGNGELFF. The CDR3 DNA is TGTGCCATCAGTGTTGTAGCGGGGAACGGGGAGCTGTTTTTT.

This clone was seen a handful of times. The chain recombines TRBV5-1 with TRBJ2-7, with D possibly matching TRBD1 (5 bases). V lost 2 bases, J lost 5 bases, and 8 bases lay in between. CDR1 SGHRS and CDR2 YFSETQ come from the germline V gene. CDR3 length: 12 residues. CDR3 nucleotides: TGCGCCAGCAGCTTAATAGGGGACGAGCAGTACTTC. Translated: CASSLIGDEQYF.

In this sample, this clone turned up a few times. V is TRBV9 and J is TRBJ2-3; 13 bases are a match to TRBD2. CDR3 length equals 15 residues. J lost 7 bases, V lost 4 bases, and 6 bases had no gene match. Germline CDR1 and CDR2: SGDLS and YYNGEE. In nucleotides, the CDR3 is TGTGCCAGCAGCACCGGGACTAGCGGGGACCATACGCAGTATTTT. Amino acid sequence: CASSTGTSGDHTQYF.

This clone showed up just a few times. This chain joins TRBV4-3 and TRBJ2-3; D is ambiguous. Between the trimmed V and J ends, which lost 4 bases and 6 bases, there was a span of 11 bases. Germline V lookup: CDR1 LGHNA, CDR2 YSLEER. This CDR3 region has 13 residues. In DNA form, the CDR3 reads TGCGCCAGCAGCCCGAGCATAGCCGATACGCAGTATTTT. Protein sequence: CASSPSIADTQYF.

The chain couples TRBV7-9 to TRBJ2-3; 11 bases fit TRBD2. V lost 5 bases and J lost 2; bases outside the gene matches: 3. Looked up from germline, CDR1 is SEHNR and CDR2 is FQNEAQ (reference sequence). The CDR3 loop spans 15 amino acids. The CDR3 nucleotides read TGTGCCAGCAGCGCGACTAGCGGGGCCACAGATACGCAGTATTTT. It encodes CASSATSGATDTQYF.

A few counts support this clone. The gene calls are TRBV7-2 and TRBJ1-4, with D unresolved. Germline CDR1 SGHTA, CDR2 FQGNSA. This CDR3 is built from 14 residues. V was cut by 1 base and J by 0 bases, with 3 bases left in between. CDR3 residues: CASSLGATNEKLFF. The CDR3 DNA is TGTGCCAGCAGCTTAGGGGCAACTAATGAAAAACTGTTTTTT.

The V gene is TRBV7-9, the J gene TRBJ2-5, with 8 bases identical to TRBD1. Looked up from germline, CDR1 is SEHNR and CDR2 is FQNEAQ (reference sequence). The CDR3 loop spans 14 amino acids. Germline trimming cut 1 base from V and 3 bases from J; bases unmatched to any gene: 1. The CDR3 region has the DNA TGTGCCAGCAGCTTAGGGACAGGGAAAGAGACCCAGTACTTC. It codes for CASSLGTGKETQYF.

V is TRBV6-1 and J is TRBJ2-1, with D uncertain. This CDR3 region has 13 residues. From germline, CDR1 is MNHNS and CDR2 SASEGT. V was cut by 6 bases and J by 4 bases, with 10 bases left in between. The CDR3 loop reads CASSTGLYNEQFF. The CDR3 DNA reads as TGTGCCAGCAGCACGGGCCTTTACAATGAGCAGTTCTTC.

This clone was recorded a few times. A much larger clone is a single base away; this may be a read error. V usage is TRBV6-5 and J usage is TRBJ2-1; 8 bases line up with TRBD2. Germline trimming cut 6 bases from V and 0 bases from J; bases unmatched to any gene: 4. CDR3 length: 15 amino acids. Germline loops: CDR1 MNHEY, CDR2 SVGAGI. The DNA for the CDR3 is TGTGCCAGCAGCTTCAGCGGGAGCTCCTACAATGAGCAGTTCTTC. The encoded protein is CASSFSGSSYNEQFF.

This chain joins TRBV6-6 and TRBJ2-1, with 7 bases fitting TRBD2. The CDR3 is 14 amino acids. The trim removed 6 bases at V and 4 bases at J, leaving 6 bases unmatched. CDR1 and CDR2 (germline): MNHNY, SVGAGI (reference sequence). The CDR3 loop is CASRPAGLYNEQFF. CDR3 in DNA: TGTGCCAGCAGACCAGCGGGACTTTACAATGAGCAGTTCTTC.

In this sample, this clone turned up a few times. The V gene is TRBV29-1, the J gene TRBJ2-5; weak D call: TRBD1 (5 bases). CDR1 is SQVTM and CDR2 is ANQGSEA in the germline V gene. V was cut by 4 bases and J by 1 base, with 7 bases left in between. The CDR3 has 12 residues. CDR3 bases: TGCAGCGTTGGACAGCTCCAAGAGACCCAGTACTTC. Its translation is CSVGQLQETQYF.

V usage is TRBV2 and J usage is TRBJ2-1; D is unresolved. With 3 bases removed from V and 7 bases from J, the gap between germline ends came to 7 bases. The CDR3 sequence is 12 residues long. From germline, CDR1 is SNHLY and CDR2 FYNNEI. The CDR3, as DNA: TGTGCCAGCAGTGATGAGGTAAATGAGCAGTTCTTC. Protein sequence: CASSDEVNEQFF.